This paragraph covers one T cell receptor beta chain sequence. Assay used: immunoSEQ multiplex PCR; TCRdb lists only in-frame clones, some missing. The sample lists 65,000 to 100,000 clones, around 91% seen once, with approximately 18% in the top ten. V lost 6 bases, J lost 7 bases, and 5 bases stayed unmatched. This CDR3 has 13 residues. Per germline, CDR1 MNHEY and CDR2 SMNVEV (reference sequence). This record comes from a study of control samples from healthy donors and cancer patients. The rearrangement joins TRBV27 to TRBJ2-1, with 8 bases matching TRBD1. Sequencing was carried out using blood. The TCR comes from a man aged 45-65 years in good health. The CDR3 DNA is TGTGCCAGCAGCTCCGACAGGGGAAATGAGCAGTTCTTC. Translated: CASSSDRGNEQFF.